The sequence of this T cell receptor beta chain was determined in a study of OX40 agonist ivuxolimab in advanced cancers. Study context: Administration of intravenous ivuxolimab to patients occurred every 2 weeks at 0.01 to 10 mg/kg.

Libraries were prepared by immunoSEQ multiplex PCR; TCRdb keeps only in-frame clonotypes and omits some of them. This table holds about 84,000 clones, approximately 85% found once. Looked up from germline, CDR1 is SGHTA and CDR2 is FQGNSA. The germline V and J ends were trimmed by 11 bases and 8 bases, with 14 bases remaining between them. This CDR3 comprises 11 residues. The timepoints at which blood was sampled were baseline, cycle 4 day 1, and cycle 7 day 1. Points from the study as a whole: Clonal expansion among partial responders at 0.1-3.0 mg/kg ranked near the lowest. At doses 0.1 to 3.0 mg/kg, CD4+ and CD8+ clones expanded.

As for this clone: Its antigen is still unknown.

This sequence joins TRBV7-2 and TRBJ2-3; possible D gene TRBD2, 6 bases. This receptor was obtained from an adult with an advanced solid tumor such as melanoma, head and neck, liver or kidney cancer. Material: CD4+ or CD8+ T cells sorted from blood, obtained in a trial of the OX40 agonist ivuxolimab. CDR3 protein: CAGPLGGTQYF. Written as DNA, the CDR3 is TGTGCCGGCCCGCTGGGGGGTACGCAGTATTTT.